Listed here is a single T cell receptor (beta chain). Its antigen is as yet unknown. J gave up 0 bases and V 5 bases, and 4 bases lay outside the gene matches. Germline CDR1 is KGHDR and CDR2 is SFDVKD. This CDR3 region has 16 residues. CD25-based Treg depletion was applied to purified naive CD4+ T cells. Study-wide points: Tumor memory CD4+ T cell TCR gene usage clustered with blood and lymph node memory CD4+ cells and lymph node naive CD4+ cells. The larger-cohort validation was restricted to a single TCR beta V-J rearrangement rather than whole repertoires.

Constant-region reverse primers amplified full-length variable regions, followed by semi-nested Nested Universal Primer A PCR. TCRdb analysed the 5' RACE reads with MiXCR anew, one entry per CDR3 protein. Among about 50,000 distinct CDR3 sequences, roughly 18% were seen once, and the ten largest hold around 2.3%. V and J are TRBV24-1 and TRBJ2-1, with 9 nucleotides matching TRBD2. The origin of this receptor is a female donor with breast cancer. The sample comprised naive CD4+ T cells sorted from blood. Subset: naive CD4+ T cells, CD4+CD45RA+CD25-. This CDR3 is CATSGHSGSSYNEQFF. In DNA form, the CDR3 reads TGTGCCACCAGTGGGCATAGCGGGAGCTCCTACAATGAGCAGTTCTTC.